A selection of T cell receptor beta chains follows, all from one sample in a study of T cell responses to AZD1222 COVID-19 vaccine. Produced via immunoSEQ multiplex PCR; TCRdb's table is partial and in-frame only. The sample has about 140,000 clones, 80% to 90% seen once. This material consisted of peripheral blood, taken on day 0 of AZD1222 vaccination. The receptors were gathered from an adult in good health. Both conserved end residues are part of each CDR3. A D gene is named only where the DNA matches it firmly. Some rows mark clone size as missing; the rest say once, few, many or name a class of expanded clone.

CDR3nt	CDR3aa	abundance	d_gene	v_gene	j_gene
TGTGCCAGCAGTATCCCAACGAGTGGGGCCAACGTCCTGACTTTC	CASSIPTSGANVLTF	-	-	TRBV28	TRBJ2-6
TGTGCCAGCAGTCCTCAGACTGGAGAGGGTTTCTATGGCTACACCTTC	CASSPQTGEGFYGYTF	-	-	TRBV27	TRBJ1-2
TGTGCCAGCAGTGAACTTAGCTCCTACAATGAGCAGTTCTTC	CASSELSSYNEQFF	-	-	TRBV6-1	TRBJ2-1
TGTGCCAGCAGCCCTGGACAGGCCACCGGGGAGCTGTTTTTT	CASSPGQATGELFF	-	TRBD1	TRBV7-2	TRBJ2-2
TGTGCCAGCACAGGGGACTCCACCTACAATGAGCAGTTCTTC	CASTGDSTYNEQFF	-	-	TRBV5-6	TRBJ2-1
TGTGCCAGCAGCGTAGGACAGGTCTCTAACTATGGCTACACCTTC	CASSVGQVSNYGYTF	once	-	TRBV9	TRBJ1-2
TGTGCCAACCCCCCTGGCGGCGAGGGAGTGGAGGAGCAGTTCTTC	CANPPGGEGVEEQFF	once	-	TRBV27	TRBJ2-1
TGTGCCAGCAGCCCCTCGGGGGGTAACTATGGCTACACCTTC	CASSPSGGNYGYTF	few	-	TRBV11-2	TRBJ1-2
TGTGCCAGTAGTATAGGGCCGTCTTACGGCTACACCTTC	CASSIGPSYGYTF	-	-	TRBV19	TRBJ1-2
TGTGCCTGGAGTGTGGGCCCCCTGAACTATGGCTACACCTTC	CAWSVGPLNYGYTF	-	-	TRBV30	TRBJ1-2
TGTGCCAGCAACGGACAAAGCAATGAAAAACTGTTTTTT	CASNGQSNEKLFF	-	-	TRBV6-5	TRBJ1-4
TGTGCCTGGAGTGCTCGCCCCCGTGGGGAGCTGTTTTTT	CAWSARPRGELFF	-	-	TRBV30	TRBJ2-2
TGTGCCAGCAGTCCCACAGGGGGCGACTACAATGAGCAGTTCTTC	CASSPTGGDYNEQFF	-	TRBD1	TRBV6-5	TRBJ2-1
TGTGCCAGCAGTTCGGCTTTAGCGGGAAGCACAGATACGCAGTATTTT	CASSSALAGSTDTQYF	once	TRBD2	TRBV6-2/TRBV6-3	TRBJ2-3
TGTGCCATCAGTGAGACTAGCGGGAGGGGCAATGAGCAGTTCTTC	CAISETSGRGNEQFF	-	TRBD2	TRBV10-3	TRBJ2-1
TGTGCCAGCCTCGACAAGGGGGCTTCCTATGGCTACACCTTC	CASLDKGASYGYTF	-	TRBD1	TRBV19	TRBJ1-2
TGTGCCAGCAGCACACGGGGGGCCACCGGGGAGCTGTTTTTT	CASSTRGATGELFF	-	-	TRBV6-6	TRBJ2-2
TGTGCCAGCAGTTTCGGCGGTACCGGGGAGCTGTTTTTT	CASSFGGTGELFF	-	-	TRBV6-5	TRBJ2-2
TGTGCCAGCAAAAAAAGGCTCCTAAGCTCCTACAATGAGCAGTTCTTC	CASKKRLLSSYNEQFF	-	-	TRBV2	TRBJ2-1
TGTGCCAGCAGTGTTGGCAGGGCCAACAATCAGCCCCAGCATTTT	CASSVGRANNQPQHF	-	-	TRBV2	TRBJ1-5
TGTGCCAGCAGTTCCCCGGGACTTTCGACTAATGAAAAACTGTTTTTT	CASSSPGLSTNEKLFF	-	-	TRBV28	TRBJ1-4
TGCAGTGCTAGTACCAGGGGCGTTAGCTACGAGCAGTACTTC	CSASTRGVSYEQYF	-	-	TRBV20-1	TRBJ2-7
TGTGCCAGCAGGATCCGGGACAGGAACCAGCCCCAGCATTTT	CASRIRDRNQPQHF	-	TRBD1	TRBV2	TRBJ1-5
TGTGCCAGCAGTGAACTAGCGGGAGCAGATACGCAGTATTTT	CASSELAGADTQYF	-	TRBD2	TRBV6-1	TRBJ2-3
TGTGCCAGCCGAGGGGGCAAGACAGGAAATCCCTACGAGCAGTACTTC	CASRGGKTGNPYEQYF	-	-	TRBV21-1	TRBJ2-7
TGCAGCGTTGCCCCACCGGGGACCCCGAACACTGAAGCTTTCTTT	CSVAPPGTPNTEAFF	-	-	TRBV29-1	TRBJ1-1
TGTGCCAGCAGCCAAGAAATCTTTCCTAACACTGAAGCTTTCTTT	CASSQEIFPNTEAFF	-	-	TRBV3-1/TRBV3-2	TRBJ1-1
TGTGCCAGCCGGGGTCCTCAGAGATCCCAGTACTTC	CASRGPQRSQYF	-	-	TRBV27	TRBJ2-7
TGTGCCAGCAGCAAATGGACAGTCGCCTACGAGCAGTACTTC	CASSKWTVAYEQYF	-	-	TRBV5-8	TRBJ2-7
TGTGCCTGGAGAGTAACTGCAGGGGGCCCCTCCTACGAGCAGTACTTC	CAWRVTAGGPSYEQYF	few	TRBD1	TRBV30	TRBJ2-7
TGCGCCAGCAGCTCTAAGCGGGAGGAAGAGACCCAGTACTTC	CASSSKREEETQYF	-	TRBD2	TRBV5-1	TRBJ2-5
TGTGCCAGCAGCCGGGCCACAGCCACCTCTGGGGCCAACGTCCTGACTTTC	CASSRATATSGANVLTF	-	-	TRBV3-1/TRBV3-2	TRBJ2-6
TGTGCCAGCACAGGATCCGGGACAGCCTACGAGCAGTACTTC	CASTGSGTAYEQYF	once	TRBD1	TRBV6-5	TRBJ2-7
TGTGCCTGGAGACAAAGGGGGACAGGAGCCTATGGCTACACCTTC	CAWRQRGTGAYGYTF	-	TRBD1	TRBV30	TRBJ1-2
TGTGCCAGCAGCCCCGACTGGACTAACTATGGCTACACCTTC	CASSPDWTNYGYTF	-	-	TRBV7-9	TRBJ1-2
TGTGCCAGCACGCAGGCCGGGGCTGAAGCTTTCTTT	CASTQAGAEAFF	-	-	TRBV5-6	TRBJ1-1
TGTGCCAGTAGTGGATTAGGGGCTCCCCACGAGCAGTACTTC	CASSGLGAPHEQYF	-	-	TRBV19	TRBJ2-7
TGCGCCAGCAGCTTGGTATCCGGGGGCGGTGGTGGCTACACCTTC	CASSLVSGGGGGYTF	-	-	TRBV5-1	TRBJ1-2
TGTGCCAGCAGAACCCCCCTAGCGGGAGCGGCAGATACGCAGTATTTT	CASRTPLAGAADTQYF	few	TRBD2	TRBV27	TRBJ2-3
TGTGCCATCAGGGAGGGAGTCATTAACTATGGCTACACCTTC	CAIREGVINYGYTF	-	-	TRBV10-3	TRBJ1-2
TGTGCCAGCAGCTCCCGGGGATCCTACGAGCAGTACTTC	CASSSRGSYEQYF	once	-	TRBV7-8	TRBJ2-7
TGTGCCAGTAGTACCTCTAGCGGGCCCCAGCATTTT	CASSTSSGPQHF	-	-	TRBV19	TRBJ1-5
TGTGCCAGCAGTTATGTAGCGGGAGTCCCAGATACGCAGTATTTT	CASSYVAGVPDTQYF	-	TRBD2	TRBV6-5	TRBJ2-3
TGTGCCAGCAGTTACTCCGAGCGGAATGAGCAGTTCTTC	CASSYSERNEQFF	medium-sized	-	TRBV6-2/TRBV6-3	TRBJ2-1
TGTGCCAGCAGCTTGGAAGGGGGGCGGATCACTGAAGCTTTCTTT	CASSLEGGRITEAFF	-	-	TRBV5-5	TRBJ1-1
TGTGCCAGCAGCGACGGACAGCCTACCCTCCACTTT	CASSDGQPTLHF	-	-	TRBV2	TRBJ1-6
TGTGCCAGCAGCCGAACTTGGACAGGGCATACTGAAGCTTTCTTT	CASSRTWTGHTEAFF	few	TRBD1	TRBV3-1/TRBV3-2	TRBJ1-1
TGTGCCAGCAGCCTGCAAGGGCTCAATTCACCCCTCCACTTT	CASSLQGLNSPLHF	few	-	TRBV14	TRBJ1-6
TGTGCCTGGAATAGGGGAACGGTATATAGCAATCAGCCCCAGCATTTT	CAWNRGTVYSNQPQHF	-	-	TRBV30	TRBJ1-5
TGTGCCAGCAGCGTATCCGGGACAGGGATCTATGGCTACACCTTC	CASSVSGTGIYGYTF	once	TRBD1	TRBV9	TRBJ1-2
TGTGCCAGCAGCGCCACGGGGACTAGCGTCTACAATGAGCAGTTCTTC	CASSATGTSVYNEQFF	-	TRBD2	TRBV7-9	TRBJ2-1
TGTGCCAGCAGGCCCACCCAGCTTAGGCGGGTCACCGGGGAGCTGTTTTTT	CASRPTQLRRVTGELFF	-	-	TRBV28	TRBJ2-2
TGTGCCAGCAGTTTAGGTCGGGGGGGTACCGGGGAGCTGTTTTTT	CASSLGRGGTGELFF	-	TRBD2	TRBV27	TRBJ2-2
TGTGCCAGCAGTTACTACGTGGGGAACATTCAGTACTTC	CASSYYVGNIQYF	-	-	TRBV6-5	TRBJ2-4